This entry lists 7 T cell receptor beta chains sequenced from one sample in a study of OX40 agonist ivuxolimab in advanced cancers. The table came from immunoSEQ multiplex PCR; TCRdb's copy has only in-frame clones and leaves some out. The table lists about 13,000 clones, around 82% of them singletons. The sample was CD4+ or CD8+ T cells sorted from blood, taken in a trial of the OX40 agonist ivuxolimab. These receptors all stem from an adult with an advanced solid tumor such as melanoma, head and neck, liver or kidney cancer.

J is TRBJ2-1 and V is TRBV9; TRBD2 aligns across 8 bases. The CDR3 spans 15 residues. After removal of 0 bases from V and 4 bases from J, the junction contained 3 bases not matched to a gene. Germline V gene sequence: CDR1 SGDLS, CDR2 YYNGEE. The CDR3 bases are TGTGCCAGCAGCGTAGGTAGCGGGGCATACAATGAGCAGTTCTTC. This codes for CASSVGSGAYNEQFF.

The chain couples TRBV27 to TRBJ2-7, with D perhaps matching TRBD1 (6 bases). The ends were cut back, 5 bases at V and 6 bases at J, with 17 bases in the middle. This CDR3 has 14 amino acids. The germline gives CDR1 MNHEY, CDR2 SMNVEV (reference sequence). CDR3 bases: TGTGCCAGCAGTCCAACACAGGGCTGGGGCGAGCAGTACTTC. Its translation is CASSPTQGWGEQYF.

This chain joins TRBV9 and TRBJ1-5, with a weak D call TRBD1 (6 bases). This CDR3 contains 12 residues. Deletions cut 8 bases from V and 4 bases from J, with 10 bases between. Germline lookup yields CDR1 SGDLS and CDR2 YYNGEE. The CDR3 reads CASSRGNQPQHF. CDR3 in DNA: TGTGCCAGTTCCAGGGGTAATCAGCCCCAGCATTTT.

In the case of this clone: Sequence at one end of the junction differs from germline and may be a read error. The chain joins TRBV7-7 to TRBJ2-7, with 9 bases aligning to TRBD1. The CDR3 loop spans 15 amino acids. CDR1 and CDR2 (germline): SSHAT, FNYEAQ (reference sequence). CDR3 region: CASSPGTGSFYEQYF. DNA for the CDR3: TGTGCTAGCAGCCCGGGGACAGGGAGTTTCTACGAGCAGTACTTC.

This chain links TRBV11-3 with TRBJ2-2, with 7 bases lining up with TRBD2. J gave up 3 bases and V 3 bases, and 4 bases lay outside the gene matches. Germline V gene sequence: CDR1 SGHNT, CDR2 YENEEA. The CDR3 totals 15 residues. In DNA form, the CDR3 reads TGTGCCAGCAGCTTCGGGAGGTACGACACCGGGGAGCTGTTTTTT. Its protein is CASSFGRYDTGELFF.

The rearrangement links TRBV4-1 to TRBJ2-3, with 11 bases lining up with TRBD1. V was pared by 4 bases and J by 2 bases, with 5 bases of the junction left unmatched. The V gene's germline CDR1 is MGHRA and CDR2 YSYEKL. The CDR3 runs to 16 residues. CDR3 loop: CASSRGDRGSTDTQYF. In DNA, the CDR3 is TGCGCCAGCAGCCGTGGGGACAGGGGGTCCACAGATACGCAGTATTTT.

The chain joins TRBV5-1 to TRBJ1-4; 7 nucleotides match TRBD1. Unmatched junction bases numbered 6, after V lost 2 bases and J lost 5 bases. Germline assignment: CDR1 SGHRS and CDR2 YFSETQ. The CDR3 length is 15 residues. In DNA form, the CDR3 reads TGCGCCAGCAGCTTTCGGACAGGCATGAATGAAAAACTGTTTTTT. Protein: CASSFRTGMNEKLFF. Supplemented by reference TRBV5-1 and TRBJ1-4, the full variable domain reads KAGVTQTPRYLIKTRGQQVTLSCSPISGHRSVSWYQQTPGQGLQFLFEYFSETQRNKGNFPGRFSGRQFSNSRSEMNVSTLELGDSALYLCASSFRTGMNEKLFFGSGTQLSVL.